What follows describes a single T cell receptor (beta chain). No antigen is known for it. The junction does not match germline at one end; this may be a read error. This specimen comes from a study of neoadjuvant anti-PD-1 for oral cavity cancer. General study points: Pretreatment Treg/Th17 ratio correlated inversely with post-treatment tumor clonality.

These oral cavity squamous cell carcinomas were HPV-negative and locally advanced. Germline CDR1 reads SNHLY; CDR2 reads FYNNEI. The CDR3 is made up of 13 amino acids. Most PBMC samples had 480 ng input DNA in six replicates. Using immunoSEQ multiplex PCR, the repertoire was profiled, and TCRdb retains in-frame clones only, with some absent. The sample has tens of thousands of clones, approximately 82% seen once; the top ten hold less than 4%. The sample here was PBMCs, taken before nivolumab (anti-PD-1) treatment. The chain links TRBV2 to TRBJ1-1; D might be TRBD1 (5 bases). The sequence derives from a person aged 40 to 85 with oral cavity squamous cell carcinoma. CDR3: CASTEEMRGWAFF. The CDR3 nucleotides are TGTGCCAGCACTGAAGAAATGCGGGGGTGGGCTTTCTTT.